This is a list of T cell receptor beta chains from one sample in a study of T cell responses to AZD1222 COVID-19 vaccine. Sequencing was performed with immunoSEQ multiplex PCR; in TCRdb, only in-frame clones are kept and a portion is missing. The sample lists about 160,000 clones; around 92% were seen once. Material: peripheral blood, obtained 28 days after the second AZD1222 dose. These receptors were collected from an adult who received the AZD1222 COVID-19 vaccine. Each CDR3 is given with its conserved first and last residue. D genes are given only for firm matches. Where a row states a size, it is once, few, many or the class of an expanded clone; other rows omit it.

J gene: TRBJ1-5
D gene: -
V gene: TRBV18
clone size: -
CDR3 protein: CASSPGAGEQPQHF
CDR3 DNA: TGTGCCAGCTCACCAGGGGCAGGAGAGCAGCCCCAGCATTTT

J gene: TRBJ1-2
D gene: -
V gene: TRBV6-5
clone size: -
CDR3 protein: CASSYKGTFGYTF
CDR3 DNA: TGTGCCAGCAGTTACAAAGGGACATTTGGCTACACCTTC

J gene: TRBJ1-1
D gene: -
V gene: TRBV10-3
clone size: -
CDR3 protein: CAITDRDSRAFF
CDR3 DNA: TGTGCCATCACCGACCGGGACTCAAGGGCTTTCTTT

J gene: TRBJ2-7
D gene: -
V gene: TRBV11-2
clone size: -
CDR3 protein: CASSRRSGGLDSYEQYF
CDR3 DNA: TGTGCCAGCAGCAGACGGAGCGGCGGCCTAGACTCCTACGAGCAGTACTTC

J gene: TRBJ2-1
D gene: TRBD2
V gene: TRBV5-4
clone size: -
CDR3 protein: CASSLGSGAYNEQFF
CDR3 DNA: TGTGCCAGCAGCTTGGGTAGCGGGGCATACAATGAGCAGTTCTTC

J gene: TRBJ2-7
D gene: -
V gene: TRBV5-4
clone size: -
CDR3 protein: CASSPSPLYEQYF
CDR3 DNA: TGTGCCAGCAGCCCGTCCCCCCTCTACGAGCAGTACTTC

J gene: TRBJ1-1
D gene: -
V gene: TRBV19
clone size: once
CDR3 protein: CASSRTWNTEAFF
CDR3 DNA: TGTGCCAGTAGTAGGACGTGGAACACTGAAGCTTTCTTT

J gene: TRBJ1-5
D gene: -
V gene: TRBV5-6
clone size: -
CDR3 protein: CASSAGTGVEPQHF
CDR3 DNA: TGTGCCAGCAGCGCCGGGACGGGGGTTGAGCCCCAGCATTTT

J gene: TRBJ1-1
D gene: -
V gene: TRBV30
clone size: -
CDR3 protein: CAWSKARTEAFF
CDR3 DNA: TGTGCCTGGAGCAAGGCGAGGACTGAAGCTTTCTTT

J gene: TRBJ1-3
D gene: -
V gene: TRBV3-1/TRBV3-2
clone size: -
CDR3 protein: CASSHIRGGNTIYF
CDR3 DNA: TGTGCCAGCAGCCATATTCGGGGTGGAAACACCATATATTTT

J gene: TRBJ1-2
D gene: -
V gene: TRBV19
clone size: -
CDR3 protein: CASSIVAGAYGYTF
CDR3 DNA: TGTGCCAGTAGTATTGTCGCAGGGGCTTATGGCTACACCTTC

J gene: TRBJ1-1
D gene: TRBD1
V gene: TRBV5-1
clone size: -
CDR3 protein: CASSPQGADTEAFF
CDR3 DNA: TGCGCCAGCAGCCCACAGGGGGCTGACACTGAAGCTTTCTTT

J gene: TRBJ2-3
D gene: -
V gene: TRBV11-1
clone size: -
CDR3 protein: CASSLGRDIFTDTQYF
CDR3 DNA: TGTGCCAGCAGCTTGGGCCGGGACATCTTCACAGATACGCAGTATTTT

J gene: TRBJ1-3
D gene: -
V gene: TRBV6-5
clone size: once
CDR3 protein: CASRGVGSGNTIYF
CDR3 DNA: TGTGCCAGCAGAGGAGTGGGCTCTGGAAACACCATATATTTT

J gene: TRBJ2-2
D gene: TRBD2
V gene: TRBV7-9
clone size: -
CDR3 protein: CASSLSSGGTGELFF
CDR3 DNA: TGTGCCAGCAGCTTAAGTAGCGGGGGGACCGGGGAGCTGTTTTTT

J gene: TRBJ1-4
D gene: TRBD1
V gene: TRBV6-5
clone size: -
CDR3 protein: CASLRIGQGNEKLFF
CDR3 DNA: TGTGCCAGCTTACGTATAGGACAGGGAAATGAAAAACTGTTTTTT

J gene: TRBJ2-1
D gene: -
V gene: TRBV29-1
clone size: -
CDR3 protein: CSVYDNEQFF
CDR3 DNA: TGCAGCGTTTACGACAATGAGCAGTTCTTC

J gene: TRBJ2-1
D gene: -
V gene: TRBV27
clone size: -
CDR3 protein: CASSLLGGYNEQFF
CDR3 DNA: TGTGCCAGCAGTTTATTAGGCGGGTACAATGAGCAGTTCTTC

J gene: TRBJ1-6
D gene: TRBD1
V gene: TRBV30
clone size: -
CDR3 protein: CASSPGQGNSPLHF
CDR3 DNA: TGTGCCTCCTCTCCGGGACAGGGGAATTCACCCCTCCACTTT

J gene: TRBJ1-1
D gene: -
V gene: TRBV15
clone size: -
CDR3 protein: CATSLTLGGTEAFF
CDR3 DNA: TGTGCCACCAGCCTTACGCTAGGAGGCACTGAAGCTTTCTTT

J gene: TRBJ2-1
D gene: -
V gene: TRBV6-5
clone size: -
CDR3 protein: CASKAGAYNEQFF
CDR3 DNA: TGTGCCAGCAAGGCAGGGGCATACAATGAGCAGTTCTTC

J gene: TRBJ1-2
D gene: TRBD1
V gene: TRBV12-3/TRBV12-4
clone size: -
CDR3 protein: CASRPTGSDGYTF
CDR3 DNA: TGTGCCAGCAGGCCGACAGGGTCGGATGGCTACACCTTC

J gene: TRBJ1-1
D gene: -
V gene: TRBV19
clone size: -
CDR3 protein: CASSIVAWESVNTEAFF
CDR3 DNA: TGTGCCAGTAGTATAGTGGCCTGGGAGTCTGTGAACACTGAAGCTTTCTTT

J gene: TRBJ1-5
D gene: TRBD1
V gene: TRBV19
clone size: -
CDR3 protein: CASSLTGTGGRQPQHF
CDR3 DNA: TGTGCCAGTAGTCTTACCGGGACAGGGGGCCGTCAGCCCCAGCATTTT

J gene: TRBJ1-1
D gene: -
V gene: TRBV5-6
clone size: -
CDR3 protein: CASSSGGIEAFF
CDR3 DNA: TGTGCCAGCAGCTCCGGTGGAATTGAAGCTTTCTTT

J gene: TRBJ2-7
D gene: -
V gene: TRBV7-9
clone size: few
CDR3 protein: CASSGDFYEQYF
CDR3 DNA: TGTGCCAGCAGCGGGGACTTCTACGAGCAGTACTTC

J gene: TRBJ2-2
D gene: TRBD1
V gene: TRBV7-9
clone size: once
CDR3 protein: CASRFQGDGELFF
CDR3 DNA: TGTGCCAGCAGGTTCCAGGGGGACGGGGAGCTGTTTTTT

J gene: TRBJ2-1
D gene: TRBD2
V gene: TRBV7-9
clone size: -
CDR3 protein: CASALLAGAYNEQFF
CDR3 DNA: TGTGCCAGCGCCTTACTAGCGGGGGCCTACAATGAGCAGTTCTTC

J gene: TRBJ1-2
D gene: -
V gene: TRBV20-1
clone size: -
CDR3 protein: CSANVNYGYTF
CDR3 DNA: TGCAGTGCTAACGTCAACTATGGCTACACCTTC

J gene: TRBJ2-3
D gene: -
V gene: TRBV9
clone size: -
CDR3 protein: CASSVEGSTDTQYF
CDR3 DNA: TGTGCCAGCAGCGTTGAGGGGAGCACAGATACGCAGTATTTT

J gene: TRBJ1-1
D gene: -
V gene: TRBV11-3
clone size: -
CDR3 protein: CASSLGHPNTEAFF
CDR3 DNA: TGTGCCAGCAGCTTAGGGCACCCGAACACTGAAGCTTTCTTT

J gene: TRBJ1-2
D gene: TRBD1
V gene: TRBV5-1
clone size: -
CDR3 protein: CASSRNRGTYGYTF
CDR3 DNA: TGCGCCAGCAGCAGGAACAGGGGAACTTACGGCTACACCTTC

J gene: TRBJ2-6
D gene: TRBD1
V gene: TRBV27
clone size: once
CDR3 protein: CASRDRVGVLTF
CDR3 DNA: TGTGCCAGCCGAGACAGGGTCGGGGTCCTGACTTTC

J gene: TRBJ1-3
D gene: -
V gene: TRBV7-6
clone size: -
CDR3 protein: CASTPLRGPGGNTIYF
CDR3 DNA: TGTGCCAGCACCCCACTCCGGGGGCCAGGAGGAAACACCATATATTTT

J gene: TRBJ1-1
D gene: -
V gene: TRBV2
clone size: -
CDR3 protein: CASTFGPRNTEAFF
CDR3 DNA: TGTGCCAGCACCTTCGGGCCGCGGAACACTGAAGCTTTCTTT

J gene: TRBJ1-6
D gene: TRBD1
V gene: TRBV2
clone size: -
CDR3 protein: CASKAEGATLHF
CDR3 DNA: TGTGCCAGCAAGGCGGAGGGGGCTACCCTCCACTTT

J gene: TRBJ2-7
D gene: TRBD2
V gene: TRBV25-1
clone size: -
CDR3 protein: CARGRGHYEQYF
CDR3 DNA: TGTGCCAGGGGGAGGGGCCACTACGAGCAGTACTTC

J gene: TRBJ1-5
D gene: -
V gene: TRBV4-1
clone size: -
CDR3 protein: CASSQDGIGIENQPQHF
CDR3 DNA: TGCGCCAGCAGCCAAGATGGGATCGGGATAGAAAATCAGCCCCAGCATTTT

J gene: TRBJ2-3
D gene: -
V gene: TRBV11-2
clone size: -
CDR3 protein: CASSLVVWGTDTQYF
CDR3 DNA: TGTGCCAGCAGCTTAGTTGTCTGGGGCACAGATACGCAGTATTTT

J gene: TRBJ1-1
D gene: -
V gene: TRBV10-3
clone size: -
CDR3 protein: CAIRGQAWQSEAFF
CDR3 DNA: TGTGCCATCAGGGGACAAGCTTGGCAATCTGAAGCTTTCTTT

J gene: TRBJ1-5
D gene: -
V gene: TRBV7-8
clone size: -
CDR3 protein: CASSLKGRASNQPQHF
CDR3 DNA: TGTGCCAGCAGCTTAAAGGGTAGGGCCAGTAATCAGCCCCAGCATTTT

J gene: TRBJ2-6
D gene: -
V gene: TRBV9
clone size: -
CDR3 protein: CASSVVTNSGANVLTF
CDR3 DNA: TGTGCCAGCAGCGTAGTTACCAACTCTGGGGCCAACGTCCTGACTTTC

J gene: TRBJ2-5
D gene: TRBD2
V gene: TRBV7-9
clone size: -
CDR3 protein: CASSPGSGGDQETQYF
CDR3 DNA: TGTGCCAGCAGCCCAGGGAGCGGGGGGGATCAAGAGACCCAGTACTTC

J gene: TRBJ2-5
D gene: TRBD2
V gene: TRBV7-3
clone size: once
CDR3 protein: CASSLKGDYQETQYF
CDR3 DNA: TGTGCCAGCAGCTTAAAAGGGGACTATCAAGAGACCCAGTACTTC

J gene: TRBJ1-6
D gene: -
V gene: TRBV10-3
clone size: -
CDR3 protein: CATTTGESYNSPLHF
CDR3 DNA: TGTGCCACCACCACTGGGGAATCCTATAATTCACCCCTCCACTTT

J gene: TRBJ1-2
D gene: -
V gene: TRBV5-1
clone size: -
CDR3 protein: CASSLAAGADGYTF
CDR3 DNA: TGCGCCAGCAGCTTGGCCGCGGGGGCGGATGGCTACACCTTC

J gene: TRBJ2-5
D gene: TRBD2
V gene: TRBV11-2
clone size: -
CDR3 protein: CASSLGLATGETQYF
CDR3 DNA: TGTGCCAGCAGCTTAGGACTAGCGACGGGAGAGACCCAGTACTTC

J gene: TRBJ2-1
D gene: TRBD2
V gene: TRBV6-1
clone size: -
CDR3 protein: CASSGTSGGANEQFF
CDR3 DNA: TGTGCCAGCAGTGGAACTAGCGGGGGGGCCAATGAGCAGTTCTTC

J gene: TRBJ2-7
D gene: -
V gene: TRBV5-1
clone size: -
CDR3 protein: CASSPHWTSGYEQYF
CDR3 DNA: TGCGCCAGCAGCCCCCACTGGACCTCGGGCTACGAGCAGTACTTC

J gene: TRBJ1-1
D gene: -
V gene: TRBV6-6
clone size: -
CDR3 protein: CASSSLGQSEAFF
CDR3 DNA: TGTGCCAGCAGTTCTCTAGGACAGAGCGAAGCTTTCTTT